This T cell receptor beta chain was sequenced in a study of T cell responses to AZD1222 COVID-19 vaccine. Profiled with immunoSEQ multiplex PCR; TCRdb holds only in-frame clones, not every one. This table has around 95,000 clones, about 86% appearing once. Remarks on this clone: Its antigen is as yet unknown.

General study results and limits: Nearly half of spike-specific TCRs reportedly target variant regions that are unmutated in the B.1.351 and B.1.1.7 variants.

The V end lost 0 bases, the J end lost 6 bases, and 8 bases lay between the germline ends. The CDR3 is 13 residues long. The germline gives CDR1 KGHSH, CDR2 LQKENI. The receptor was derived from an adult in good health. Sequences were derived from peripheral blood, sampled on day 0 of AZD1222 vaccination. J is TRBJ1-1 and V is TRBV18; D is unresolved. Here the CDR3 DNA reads TGTGCCAGCTCACCACCGCGGTCCGCTGAAGCTTTCTTT. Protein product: CASSPPRSAEAFF.